This T cell receptor (beta chain) was retrieved from a study of CD8+ T cells in alopecia areata. Germline V gene lookup returns CDR1 LGHNT and CDR2 FRNRAP. This CDR3 contains 15 residues. V dropped 7 bases and J dropped 0 bases, with 13 bases sitting between them. Once RNA had been extracted, it was reverse transcribed into cDNA to act as the sequencing template. Some clones are missing from TCRdb's copy, which holds only in-frame ones; the method was immunoSEQ multiplex PCR. The sample holds 90,000 to 120,000 clones, about four fifths seen once. Treatment indicated: oral pan-JAK inhibitor, 5-10 mg twice daily.

The chain is built from TRBV12-5 and TRBJ2-1, with D maybe TRBD2 (5 bases). Sequencing used CD8+ T cells sorted from blood, obtained at week 24, from a patient treated with tofacitinib. The clonotype originates from a human donor with alopecia areata. The DNA for the CDR3 is TGTGCTAGTGCCCTGGACTCGAGCTCCTACAATGAGCAGTTCTTC. It codes for CASALDSSSYNEQFF.